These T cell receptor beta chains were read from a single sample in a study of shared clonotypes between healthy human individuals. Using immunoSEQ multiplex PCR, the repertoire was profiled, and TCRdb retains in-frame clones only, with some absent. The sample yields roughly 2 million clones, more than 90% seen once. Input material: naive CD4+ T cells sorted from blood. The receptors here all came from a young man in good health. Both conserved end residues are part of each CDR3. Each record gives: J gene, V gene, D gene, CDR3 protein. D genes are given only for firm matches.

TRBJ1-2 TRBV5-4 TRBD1 CASSLGDRGGYGYTF
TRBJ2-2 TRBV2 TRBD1 CASRDRDTGELFF
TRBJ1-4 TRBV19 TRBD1 CATRGRGATNEKLFF
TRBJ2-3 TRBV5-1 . CASSLGQSTDTQYF
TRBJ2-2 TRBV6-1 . CASSGQVNTGELFF
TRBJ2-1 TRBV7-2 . CASSSNDFLGGEQFF
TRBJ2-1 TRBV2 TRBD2 CASSLTSAHNEQFF
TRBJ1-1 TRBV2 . CASSRQGLAEAFF
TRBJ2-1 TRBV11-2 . CASSSLKGSLSYNEQFF
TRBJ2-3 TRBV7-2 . CASSLAPVSAEQKQYF
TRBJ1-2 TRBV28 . CASSRSREGYTF
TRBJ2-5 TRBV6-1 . CASRTARETQYF
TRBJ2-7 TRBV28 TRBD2 CASSFISGGSYEQYF
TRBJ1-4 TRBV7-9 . CASSAPGGKNEKLFF
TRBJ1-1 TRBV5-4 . CASSSPGDTEAFF
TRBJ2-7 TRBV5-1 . CASSLAVAGEQYF
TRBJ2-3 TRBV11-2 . CASSLPPGRGPSTDTQYF
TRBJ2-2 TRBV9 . CASSSRTKNTGELFF
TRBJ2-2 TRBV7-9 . CASSPRAGTSTYTGELFF
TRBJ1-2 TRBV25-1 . CASSELGTESIYGYTF
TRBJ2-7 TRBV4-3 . CASSQEVAYEQYF
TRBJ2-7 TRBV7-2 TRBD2 CASSSRTSGRIYEQYF
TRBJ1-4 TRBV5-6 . CASSRVSDRSNEKLFF
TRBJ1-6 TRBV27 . CASSLKTGTNSPLHF
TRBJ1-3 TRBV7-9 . CASSFSDSSGNTIYF
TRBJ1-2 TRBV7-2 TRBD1 CASSLGGTGASNGYTF
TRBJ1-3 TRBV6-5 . CASQPAGSSGNTIYF
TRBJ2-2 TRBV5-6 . CASSWGGFTGELFF
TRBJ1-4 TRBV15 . CATSRDGGTNEKLFF
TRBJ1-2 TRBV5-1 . CASSLSSEPTYGYTF
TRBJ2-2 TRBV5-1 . CASSLGQVTGELFF
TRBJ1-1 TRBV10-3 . CAISESRGDTEAFF
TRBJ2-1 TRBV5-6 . CASSLEAGGSYNEQFF
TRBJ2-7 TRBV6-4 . CASSELSIGLQTRFSYEQYF
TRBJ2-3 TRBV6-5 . CASSYSTSQYF
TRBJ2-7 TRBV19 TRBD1 CASSIGTGLNEQYF
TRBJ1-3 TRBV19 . CASTTTAGGWGGNTIYF
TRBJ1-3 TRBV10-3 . CALPLTGRAGNTIYF
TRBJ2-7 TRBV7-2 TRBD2 CASRERAGVPSEQYF
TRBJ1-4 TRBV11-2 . CASSLAQLNEKLFF
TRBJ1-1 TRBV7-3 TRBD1 CASGTGGLTEAFF